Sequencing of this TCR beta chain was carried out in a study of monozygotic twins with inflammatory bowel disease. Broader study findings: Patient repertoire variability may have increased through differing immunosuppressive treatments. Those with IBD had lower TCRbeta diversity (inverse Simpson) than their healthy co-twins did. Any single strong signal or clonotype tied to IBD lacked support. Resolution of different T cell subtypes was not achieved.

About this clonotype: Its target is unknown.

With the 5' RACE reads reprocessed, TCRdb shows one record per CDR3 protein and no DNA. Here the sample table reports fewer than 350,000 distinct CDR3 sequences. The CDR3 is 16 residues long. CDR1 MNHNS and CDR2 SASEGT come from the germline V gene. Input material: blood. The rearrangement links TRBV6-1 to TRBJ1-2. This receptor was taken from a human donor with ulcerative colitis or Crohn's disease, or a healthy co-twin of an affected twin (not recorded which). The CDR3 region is CASKQLGSTALYGYTF.